This is a list of T cell receptor beta chains from one sample in a study of tumor T cells in aggressive B-cell lymphoma. Sequenced by immunoSEQ multiplex PCR; TCRdb stores in-frame clones only, minus some. The data show 3,000 or so clones, roughly 91% seen once. Sequencing input: tumor tissue. The receptors derive from an adult with diffuse large B cell lymphoma. CDR3s include the opening cysteine and the closing phenylalanine or tryptophan. D genes are given only for firm matches. Clone size is not always given. Where it is, it says once, few, many or a class for expanded clones.

.	.	TRBV27	TRBJ1-5	CASSLARLYQPQHF	TGTGCCAGCAGTTTGGCCAGGTTGTATCAGCCCCAGCATTTT
.	.	TRBV7-8	TRBJ1-1	CASTEGVVVNTEAFF	TGTGCCAGCACTGAGGGGGTCGTAGTGAACACTGAAGCTTTCTTT
.	.	TRBV12-5	TRBJ1-1	CASDDRLNTEAFF	TGTGCTAGCGATGACAGACTTAACACTGAAGCTTTCTTT
.	TRBD1	TRBV6-5	TRBJ1-2	CATFSRGLGGYTF	TGTGCCACCTTCTCCAGGGGGCTCGGTGGCTACACCTTC
.	.	TRBV29-1	TRBJ2-1	CSVARVKEGFF	TGCAGCGTTGCACGGGTAAAGGAGGGGTTCTTC
.	.	TRBV5-5	TRBJ1-5	CASSLGQSSNQPQHF	TGTGCCAGCAGCTTGGGGCAGTCTAGCAATCAGCCCCAGCATTTT
.	TRBD2	TRBV6-5	TRBJ2-3	CASSSGLNTDTQYF	TGTGCCAGCAGTTCGGGACTAAACACAGATACGCAGTATTTT
.	.	TRBV7-8	TRBJ1-1	CASSLLLAMNTEAFF	TGTGCCAGCAGCCTACTATTAGCCATGAACACTGAAGCTTTCTTT
.	.	TRBV9	TRBJ2-1	CASSVWAQDYNEQFF	TGTGCCAGCAGCGTATGGGCGCAGGATTACAATGAGCAGTTCTTC
.	.	TRBV10-3	TRBJ1-4	CATRFGGGNEKLFF	TGTGCCACCCGGTTCGGGGGGGGTAATGAAAAACTGTTTTTT
.	.	TRBV5-1	TRBJ2-7	CASSSQGASPSYEQYF	TGCGCCAGCAGCTCGCAAGGAGCTAGCCCGTCCTACGAGCAGTACTTC
.	.	TRBV19	TRBJ1-5	CASSIVGGAVQPQHF	TGTGCCAGTAGTATTGTGGGGGGGGCGGTTCAGCCCCAGCATTTT
.	.	TRBV7-8	TRBJ2-1	CASSFPYYNEQFF	TGTGCCAGCAGCTTCCCCTACTACAATGAGCAGTTCTTC
few	.	TRBV11-2	TRBJ2-7	CASSRDRVPTYEQYF	TGTGCCAGCAGCAGAGACCGGGTCCCGACCTACGAGCAGTACTTC
.	TRBD2	TRBV7-8	TRBJ2-7	CASSFSAGTHYYEQYF	TGTGCCAGCAGCTTTTCAGCGGGGACCCATTACTACGAGCAGTACTTC
.	TRBD1	TRBV11-2	TRBJ1-2	CASSLGTGERGYTF	TGTGCCAGCAGCTTAGGGACAGGGGAGCGGGGCTACACCTTC
.	.	TRBV30	TRBJ1-2	CAWSVRQYGYTF	TGTGCCTGGAGTGTCCGACAGTATGGCTACACCTTC
.	.	TRBV6-1	TRBJ2-7	CTSSPADLSYEQYF	TGTACCAGCAGTCCAGCGGATCTCTCCTACGAGCAGTACTTC
.	TRBD2	TRBV28	TRBJ2-7	CASSFGLAGAGEQYF	TGTGCCAGCAGTTTTGGGCTAGCGGGAGCTGGGGAGCAGTACTTC
.	.	TRBV30	TRBJ1-2	CAWTPSDYGYTF	TGTGCCTGGACCCCCTCCGACTATGGCTACACCTTC
.	.	TRBV2	TRBJ1-2	CASSEQRAQFLVYGYTF	TGTGCCAGCAGTGAACAGCGAGCCCAATTTCTCGTCTATGGCTACACCTTC
.	TRBD1	TRBV29-1	TRBJ1-1	CSAYEQGGNTEAFF	TGCAGCGCCTACGAACAGGGGGGGAACACTGAAGCTTTCTTT
.	TRBD1	TRBV11-1	TRBJ1-1	CASSRDRATEAFF	TGTGCCAGCAGCCGGGACAGAGCCACTGAAGCTTTCTTT
once	.	TRBV6-1	TRBJ2-5	CATDPRGGETQYF	TGTGCCACCGATCCACGGGGTGGAGAGACCCAGTACTTC
.	.	TRBV13	TRBJ2-7	CASSLRTNQQYF	TGTGCCAGCAGCTTGCGAACTAACCAGCAGTACTTC
.	TRBD1	TRBV14	TRBJ1-1	CASSRDRDTEAFF	TGTGCCAGCAGCCGGGACAGGGACACTGAAGCTTTCTTT